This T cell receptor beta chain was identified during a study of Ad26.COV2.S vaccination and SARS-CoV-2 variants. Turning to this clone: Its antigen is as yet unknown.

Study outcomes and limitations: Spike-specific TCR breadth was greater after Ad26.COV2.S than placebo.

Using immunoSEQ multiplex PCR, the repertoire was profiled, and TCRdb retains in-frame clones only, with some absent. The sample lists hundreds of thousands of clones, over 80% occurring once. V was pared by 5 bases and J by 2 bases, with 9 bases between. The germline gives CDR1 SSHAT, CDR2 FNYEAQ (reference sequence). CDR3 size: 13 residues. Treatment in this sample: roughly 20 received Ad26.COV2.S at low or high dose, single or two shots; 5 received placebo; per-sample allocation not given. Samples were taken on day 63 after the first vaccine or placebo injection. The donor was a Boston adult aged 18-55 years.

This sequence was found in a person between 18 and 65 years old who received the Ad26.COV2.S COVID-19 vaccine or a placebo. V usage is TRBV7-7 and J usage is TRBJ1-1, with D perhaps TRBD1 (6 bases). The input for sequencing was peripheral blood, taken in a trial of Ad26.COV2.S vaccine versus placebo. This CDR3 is CASSKDRNTEAFF. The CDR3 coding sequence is TGTGCCAGCAGCAAGGACAGAAACACTGAAGCTTTCTTT.